A single sample is the source of the 27 T cell receptor beta chains below, sequenced in a study of CD8+CD57+ T cells in acquired aplastic anemia. Genomic DNA, the template, was used for profiling of the TCR beta VDJ and CDR3. TCRdb reprocessed the reads via MiXCR and lists one record per CDR3 protein. The data hold 130,000 or so distinct CDR3 sequences, with over 30% observed a single time. Those patients picked for sequencing had displayed CD8+CD57+ cell expansion on flow cytometry. Sequenced sample: sorted CD4+, CD8+, or CD8+CD57+ T cells (not recorded which) from PBMCs. These receptors were taken from a human donor with aplastic anemia.

This clonotype was seen ten or more times. This rearrangement joins TRBV20-1 to TRBJ2-7, with 7 bases matching TRBD1. The J segment lost 2 bases and the V segment lost 3 bases, leaving 4 bases of the junction unmatched. The CDR3 runs 13 residues. The germline CDR1 and CDR2 sequences are DFQATT and SNEGSKA (reference sequence). The CDR3 region is CSASSDRAYEQYF. The DNA of the CDR3 is TGCAGTGCTAGTTCCGACAGGGCCTACGAGCAGTACTTC.

The chain carries TRBV15 and TRBJ1-2, with 8 bases that match TRBD1. The CDR3 is made up of 16 amino acids. Trimming cost V 1 base and J 6 bases; bases outside gene matches: 10. The germline gives CDR1 LNHNV, CDR2 YYDKDF (reference sequence). DNA for the CDR3: TGTGCCACCAGCAGAGGGGGGTCCAACAGGGGGGATGGCTACACCTTC. Amino acids: CATSRGGSNRGDGYTF.

This clonotype was counted at least ten times. The V and J genes are TRBV19 and TRBJ2-1; D possibly corresponds to TRBD2 (5 bases). Between the trimmed V and J ends, which lost 2 bases and 7 bases, there was a span of 9 bases. In germline, CDR1 is LNHDA, CDR2 SQIVND (reference sequence). The CDR3 is 13 residues long. The CDR3, as DNA: TGTGCCAGTAGTATAAGTCTAGCAAATGAGCAGTTCTTC. This codes for CASSISLANEQFF.

This clonotype was detected ten times or more. V usage is TRBV9 and J usage is TRBJ1-2; 9 nucleotides agree with TRBD1. Germline V gene data show CDR1 as SGDLS and CDR2 as YYNGEE. Trimming at V came to 2 bases and at J to 5 bases, leaving 7 bases not matched to a gene. The CDR3 extends over 15 amino acids. CDR3: CASSVGQGRDYGYTF. CDR3 sequence (DNA): TGTGCCAGCAGCGTCGGACAGGGGAGGGATTATGGCTACACCTTC.

This clonotype has at least ten counts. The V and J genes are TRBV2 and TRBJ1-4; tentative D call: TRBD1 (5 bases). This CDR3 is built from 14 residues. Germline-derived CDR1 and CDR2 are SNHLY and FYNNEI. V gave up 11 bases and J gave up 2 bases, with 15 bases separating them. CDR3 DNA: TGTGCCTCGAGGTGGGCAGGGACTAATGAAAAACTGTTTTTT. It is translated as CASRWAGTNEKLFF. Combining the CDR3 with reference TRBV2 and TRBJ1-4 gives the whole variable domain EPEVTQTPSHQVTQMGQEVILRCVPISNHLYFYWYRQILGQKVEFLVSFYNNEISEKSEIFDDQFSVERPDGSNFTLKIRSTKLEDSAMYFCASRWAGTNEKLFFGSGTQLSVL.

Many counts were recorded for this clonotype. The rearrangement joins TRBV6-1 to TRBJ1-2; D is possibly TRBD1 (5 bases). Trimming removed 1 base from V and 6 bases from J, with 12 bases in between. Germline lookup yields CDR1 MNHNS and CDR2 SASEGT. There are 14 residues in the CDR3. The CDR3 spells CASSEDRYSHGYTF. The CDR3 coding sequence is TGTGCCAGCAGTGAAGACAGGTATAGCCATGGCTACACCTTC.

The chain carries TRBV3-1 and TRBJ1-2; D ambiguous. This CDR3 has 16 amino acids. Trimming removed 0 bases from V and 3 bases from J, with 14 bases in between. The germline V gene encodes CDR1 LGHDT and CDR2 YNNKEL (reference sequence). The CDR3 reads CASSQDRIGRDYGYTF. The CDR3, as DNA: TGTGCCAGCAGCCAAGACAGGATAGGGAGAGACTATGGCTACACCTTC.

Points on this clonotype: One base away lies a much larger clone, so this may be a sequencing read error. A read error is likely, as this CDR3 ends without the conserved phenylalanine or tryptophan. The chain employs TRBV5-4 and TRBJ1-1; D ambiguous. Germline V CDR1 and CDR2: SGHNT, YYREEE (reference sequence). This CDR3 is 14 amino acids long. Trimming cost V 0 bases and J 0 bases, with 6 bases left between them. The CDR3 is CASSLATLNTEAFL. CDR3 coding DNA: TGTGCCAGCAGCTTGGCGACATTGAACACTGAAGCTTTCCTT.

This rearrangement joins TRBV9 to TRBJ2-5; D is possibly TRBD1 or TRBD2 (6 bases each). The germline V and J ends were trimmed by 0 bases and 1 base, with 10 bases remaining between them. The germline CDR1 and CDR2 sequences are SGDLS and YYNGEE. The CDR3 loop spans 15 amino acids. CDR3 sequence reads: CASSVGTGAQETQYF. CDR3 DNA sequence: TGTGCCAGCAGCGTAGGAACGGGGGCCCAAGAGACCCAGTACTTC. The complete variable domain, with remaining parts taken from reference TRBV9 and TRBJ2-5, reads DSGVTQTPKHLITATGQRVTLRCSPRSGDLSVYWYQQSLDQGLQFLIQYYNGEERAKGNILERFSAQQFPDLHSELNLSSLELGDSALYFCASSVGTGAQETQYFGPGTRLLVL.

This clonotype was detected many times. The chain has TRBV9 and TRBJ2-5; unclear D gene. CDR3 length equals 15 residues. Trimming left V 1 base short and J 5 bases short, with 15 bases between. The germline gives CDR1 SGDLS, CDR2 YYNGEE. CDR3 sequence reads: CASSVNTAPGETQYF. The CDR3 nucleotides read TGTGCCAGCAGCGTAAATACGGCCCCCGGGGAGACCCAGTACTTC.

This clonotype was counted at least ten times. The J gene is TRBJ1-3, the V gene TRBV9; no reliable D call. This CDR3 comprises 14 residues. Germline V CDR1 and CDR2: SGDLS, YYNGEE. The V and J ends lost 3 bases and 4 bases respectively, with 11 bases between them. Here the CDR3 reads CASSARSGGNTIYF. DNA for the CDR3: TGTGCCAGCAGCGCTCGAAGTGGGGGAAACACCATATATTTT. The whole variable domain, remainder taken from reference TRBV9 and TRBJ1-3, is DSGVTQTPKHLITATGQRVTLRCSPRSGDLSVYWYQQSLDQGLQFLIQYYNGEERAKGNILERFSAQQFPDLHSELNLSSLELGDSALYFCASSARSGGNTIYFGEGSWLTVV.

The rearrangement joins TRBV11-2 to TRBJ1-1, with D unresolved. The V and J ends lost 2 bases and 11 bases respectively, with 9 bases between them. The CDR3 covers 11 residues. Germline loops: CDR1 SGHAT, CDR2 FQNNGV. CDR3 in DNA: TGTGCCAGCAGCTTAACCTCCGCGGCTTTCTTT. Protein sequence: CASSLTSAAFF.

This clonotype was detected a few times. The V call is TRBV7-2, the J call TRBJ2-5, with no clear D. Per the germline V gene, CDR1 is SGHTA and CDR2 is FQGNSA. The V and J ends lost 1 base and 2 bases respectively, with 8 bases between them. This CDR3 has 14 residues. The CDR3 reads CASSLGQAQETQYF. DNA of the CDR3: TGTGCCAGCAGCTTAGGGCAGGCGCAAGAGACCCAGTACTTC.

The chain uses TRBV6-1 and TRBJ2-5, with D possibly matching TRBD2 (6 bases). Germline values: CDR1 MNHNS, CDR2 SASEGT. The CDR3 sequence is 14 residues long. Trimming removed 11 bases from V and 1 base from J, with 17 bases in between. The CDR3 coding sequence is TGTGCCTCCAGCATGGCGGGGAGCCAAGAGACCCAGTACTTC. The encoded protein is CASSMAGSQETQYF.

At least ten counts were recorded for this clonotype. The chain links TRBV19 to TRBJ2-1; D is unresolved. Germline-derived CDR1 and CDR2 are LNHDA and SQIVND (reference sequence). The CDR3 is 15 residues long. V was clipped by 0 bases and J by 1 base, with 7 bases between them. This CDR3 is CASSIEAQSYNEQFF. CDR3 bases: TGTGCCAGTAGTATAGAGGCACAGTCCTACAATGAGCAGTTCTTC. The variable domain in full, completed from reference TRBV19 and TRBJ2-1, reads DGGITQSPKYLFRKEGQNVTLSCEQNLNHDAMYWYRQDPGQGLRLIYYSQIVNDFQKGDIAEGYSVSREKKESFPLTVTSAQKNPTAFYLCASSIEAQSYNEQFFGPGTRLTVL.

This clonotype was seen a single time. This chain joins TRBV7-2 and TRBJ2-5, with D perhaps given as TRBD1 or TRBD2 (6 bases each). The CDR3 totals 13 residues. With 7 bases removed from V and 2 bases from J, the gap between germline ends came to 11 bases. Germline CDR1 SGHTA, CDR2 FQGNSA. For the CDR3, the DNA is TGTGCCAGCACCCAGGGGAGGCAAGAGACCCAGTACTTC. Translated, it gives CASTQGRQETQYF. Drawing the rest from reference TRBV7-2 and TRBJ2-5, the complete variable domain is GAGVSQSPSNKVTEKGKDVELRCDPISGHTALYWYRQSLGQGLEFLIYFQGNSAPDKSGLPSDRFSAERTGGSVSTLTIQRTQQEDSAVYLCASTQGRQETQYFGPGTRLLVL.

There are many counts of this clonotype. The CDR3 loop is CASTSGATEAFF. DNA of the CDR3: TGTGCCAGCACTTCAGGGGCCACTGAAGCTTTCTTT. The V and J genes are TRBV6-5 and TRBJ1-1, with D perhaps TRBD1 (6 bases). CDR3 length: 12 residues. V lost 7 bases, J lost 4 bases, and 10 bases lay in between. Germline V gene sequence: CDR1 MNHEY, CDR2 SVGAGI.

This clonotype has at least ten counts. The V gene is TRBV19, the J gene TRBJ1-1; no reliable D call. Trimming left V 5 bases short and J 4 bases short, with 17 bases between. This CDR3 comprises 15 residues. The V gene's germline CDR1 is LNHDA and CDR2 SQIVND (reference sequence). The CDR3 protein is CASSLVFGDTTEAFF. The CDR3 bases are TGTGCCAGTAGTTTAGTTTTCGGGGATACCACTGAAGCTTTCTTT.

The J gene is TRBJ1-6, the V gene TRBV9, with D perhaps matching TRBD1 (5 bases). Germline CDR1 and CDR2: SGDLS and YYNGEE. This CDR3 region has 13 residues. The V and J ends lost 0 bases and 7 bases respectively, with 5 bases between them. The CDR3 is CASSVGTNSPLHF. The CDR3 coding sequence is TGTGCCAGCAGCGTAGGGACAAATTCACCCCTCCACTTT.

This clonotype was counted many times. The rearrangement uses TRBV9 and TRBJ1-1; D is unclear. This CDR3 contains 15 residues. Germline-derived CDR1 and CDR2 are SGDLS and YYNGEE. The V and J ends lost 6 bases and 0 bases respectively, with 15 bases between them. CDR3 sequence (DNA): TGTGCCAGCACCGTTTCGGACGGTATGAACACTGAAGCTTTCTTT. Amino acid sequence: CASTVSDGMNTEAFF.

J is TRBJ1-5 and V is TRBV15; D ambiguous. The CDR3 spans 14 residues. Trimming took off 3 bases at V and 1 base at J, with 7 bases between the two ends. Germline V gives CDR1 LNHNV, CDR2 YYDKDF (reference sequence). CDR3: CATSSGESNQPQHF. The CDR3 bases are TGTGCCACCAGCAGTGGAGAGAGCAATCAGCCCCAGCATTTT.

CDR3 protein: CATSRDPKWNSPLHF. The CDR3, as DNA: TGTGCCACCAGCAGAGATCCCAAGTGGAATTCACCCCTCCACTTT. The V and J genes are TRBV15 and TRBJ1-6; the D is unclear. Germline V lookup: CDR1 LNHNV, CDR2 YYDKDF (reference sequence). This CDR3 spans 15 amino acids. The V end lost 0 bases, the J end lost 7 bases, and 10 bases lay between the germline ends.

This clonotype has at least ten counts. The chain links TRBV10-2 to TRBJ1-5; no firm D call. The CDR3 spans 13 residues. V lost 6 bases and J 7 bases, leaving 13 bases between the germline ends. Germline assignment: CDR1 WSHSY and CDR2 SAAADI. The CDR3 bases are TGCGCCAGCAGGGTCCAGACCGACCAGCCCCAGCATTTT. Encoded protein: CASRVQTDQPQHF.

This chain connects TRBV19 to TRBJ1-2, with 7 bases identical to TRBD1. There are 13 residues in the CDR3. CDR1 is LNHDA, CDR2 SQIVND, per germline (reference sequence). The ends lost 7 bases at V and 3 bases at J; junction bases unmatched: 5. The CDR3 bases are TGTGCCAGTACCAGACAGGGTTACTATGGCTACACCTTC. It codes for CASTRQGYYGYTF.

The table lists this clonotype with many counts. The V gene is TRBV29-1, the J gene TRBJ1-4; no clear D gene. Trimming removed 2 bases from V and 7 bases from J, with 17 bases in between. The CDR3 contains 15 residues. Per the germline V gene, CDR1 is SQVTM and CDR2 is ANQGSEA. The CDR3 nucleotides are TGCAGCGTTGAACACCCAGTAGTTCCTGGTGAAAAACTGTTTTTT. Protein: CSVEHPVVPGEKLFF.

The genes are TRBV7-8 and TRBJ2-3; D not certain. CDR1 and CDR2 from the germline V gene are SGHVS and FQNEAQ. There are 16 residues in the CDR3. The V and J ends lost 5 bases and 2 bases respectively, with 17 bases between them. The CDR3 DNA sequence: TGTGCCAGCAGCCAAACTTCGTACGATCTCACAGATACGCAGTATTTT. This encodes CASSQTSYDLTDTQYF.

This clonotype has a count of ten or more. V usage is TRBV20-1 and J usage is TRBJ2-1; TRBD2 matches at 10 bases. Germline trimming cut 2 bases from V and 9 bases from J; bases unmatched to any gene: 7. This CDR3 spans 14 amino acids. In germline, CDR1 is DFQATT, CDR2 SNEGSKA (reference sequence). The CDR3 here is CSARPLAGAVEQFF. Here the CDR3 DNA reads TGCAGTGCTAGACCTCTAGCGGGGGCGGTTGAGCAGTTCTTC.